This TCR beta chain was retrieved from a study of cytomegalovirus exposure and HLA in healthy donors (dated by TCRdb to 2016 to 2017). For context, the study as a whole: An earlier analysis of around 600 of the donors reported approximately 290 Gb of sequence data and some 120 million unique TCR beta sequences from some 180 million T cells. Along with the approximately 670-subject first cohort, a separate validation cohort of about 110 different subjects was used. Every discovery cohort repertoire had been produced on one sequencing platform. In a later genetic analysis, genome-wide SNP genotypes for about 65% of the roughly 670 donors were used, and that subset was treated as a discovery cohort. Alongside the repertoire data, information on donor age, sex, ethnicity and CMV serostatus was compiled. In a later analysis, previously published TCR beta repertoires from 666 donors were re-analyzed and high-resolution HLA genotyping was added so that TCR occurrence patterns could be studied. Typing coverage differed by locus: A, B, C, DRB1 and DQB1 were typed in roughly 629-640 donors, DQA1 in 500 to 550, DPA1 in roughly 590, and DPB1 in approximately 450. The genetic ancestry cluster associated with self-reported Caucasian donors included roughly 84% of the 350 to 500 genotyped donors. An earlier analysis of approximately 630 of the donors applied high-throughput TCR beta sequencing to assess whether each TCR beta V gene segment acted as functional or pseudogenic. Four to six DR-DQ haplotypes were handled as single units for association and clustering, since linkage in the cohort was strong. To predict cytomegalovirus infection status, the study combined high-throughput TCR immunosequencing, statistical association of individual TCRs with disease status, and machine learning. The study aimed to test whether signatures of past pathogen exposure could be identified by cataloging public T cell receptors. Class I and class II HLA loci were covered by the typing at four-digit resolution. The study profiled the T cell repertoires of hundreds of subjects by immunosequencing and related them to cytomegalovirus serostatus. An early release that covered fewer than 750 HLA-typed donors contained about 300 gigabases of sequencing data and tens of millions of unique TCR sequences. Among approximately 370 genotyped donors of the cohort, an average of about 220,000 unique TCR beta nucleotide sequences was sequenced per donor, of which about 18% were non-productive. Rather than drawing on any new phenotypic data, the later analysis identified candidate immune exposures from TCR beta sequences and the way those sequences occurred across donors. Study-wide findings and limitations: In a later analysis, several top co-occurrence clusters were reported to appear linked to parvovirus B19, influenza, CMV and Epstein-Barr virus. The sequencing pipeline was judged likely to have produced a cluster of highly shared sequence variants as a technical artifact. A later analysis associated about 17,000 TCR beta sequences with specific HLA alleles at a false discovery rate of 0.05. In a later genetic analysis, a missense DCLRE1C variant was associated with V-gene and J-gene trimming of TCR beta chains, and the association was replicated in an independent cohort. Compared with equally common non-associated chains, HLA-associated TCR beta chains in a later analysis were more clonally expanded and had lower generation probabilities. In both the original and validation cohorts, the classifier was reported to diagnose cytomegalovirus status with high specificity and sensitivity. Linkage disequilibrium might explain the correlated functional status among segregating V segments, but an unknown experimental factor could not be excluded. A further reported finding was that TCR beta sequences accurately predicted the HLA-A and HLA-B alleles for most subjects in the first cohort. A few of the identified cytomegalovirus-associated TCR beta chains were confirmed in vitro to be specific for cytomegalovirus antigens. Immune exposure information for the cohort was limited to CMV serostatus. HLA typing was unavailable for some donors at each locus, so association tests used only the typed subset. The cohort was sequenced for TCR beta chains only, and without alpha or paired-chain data the features that could be detected were limited. According to a later analysis, most CMV-associated TCR beta chains appeared to be HLA-restricted, and the HLA associations seemed to be driven largely by CMV exposure. Sequencing depth was assumed to be roughly uniform across donors in the presence/absence analyses, though that assumption may not hold. Broadly in line with IMGT annotations, most TCR beta V segments showed up in productive rearrangements about 87% or about 30% of the time in an earlier analysis of approximately 600 of the donors. It was suggested by the authors that the approach could potentially be generalized to other disease states and immunological phenotypes. When HLA alleles, especially DR and DQ, strongly co-occurred, attributing TCR associations to individual alleles was difficult. The 87-base-pair reads could not distinguish some IMGT-functional V segments, including TRBV6-2 and TRBV6-3, so those segments were excluded. A later analysis found that TCR association rates varied across HLA loci, with DRB1 alleles showing the most associated TCRs and HLA-C alleles the fewest. Most TCR sequences were seen in very few donors, while some public TCRs were found in many individuals. A later genetic analysis reported fewer N-insertions in productive TCRs among donors in an Asian-associated ancestry cluster than the roughly 620-donor mean. The earlier analysis of around 600 of the donors excluded some 16 rarely observed V segments, including chromosome 9 orphons, because counts were too low. The study listed over 150 TCR beta chains as associated with cytomegalovirus.

There are 14 amino acids in the CDR3, from cysteine to phenylalanine inclusive. Of the read, only the CDR3 DNA is kept; its 42 bases are in frame from base 1. The CDR1 and CDR2 encoded by the germline V gene (reference sequence) are MNHEY and SMNVEV. Clipping removes 5 bases from V and 2 bases from J, with 4 as the unmatched junction base count. The library came from the immunoSEQ multiplex PCR assay. The multiplex PCR relied on a mix of 60 forward primers for TCR Vbeta segments and 13 reverse primers for TCR Jbeta segments. The CDR3 region of rearranged TCR beta genes was amplified from genomic DNA with a multiplex PCR assay. Amplified TCR beta libraries were sequenced as 87-base-pair reads on the Illumina HiSeq System. As for the authors' bioinformatics: A later analysis tallied tens of millions of unique TCR beta chains across the 700 or so repertoires, and some 12 million of those chains were shared by two or more donors. To remove PCR and sequencing errors, raw reads were error-corrected and collapsed into unique sequences using a nearest-neighbor algorithm that merged closely related sequences. Alignment of CDR3 sequences to IMGT reference sequences was used to assign V, D and J gene segments. For a sequence to be retained, a match of at least six nucleotides to both a V gene segment and a J gene segment was required. Rearrangements were called productive when the CDR3 lacked stop codons and stayed in frame with V and J; all others were non-productive. CDR3 was defined by IMGT convention, running from the second conserved V-encoded cysteine to the conserved J-encoded phenylalanine. The earlier analysis of about 500 of the donors excluded sequences that lacked an unambiguous match to a single V gene segment. In an earlier analysis of some 590 of the donors, a V segment was called functional when productive rearrangements were above 56.7%, and segregating when the standard deviation between donors exceeded 5%. A statistical classification framework was built to diagnose cytomegalovirus status from the catalog of TCR beta chain sequences. A later analysis assigned V and J genes by comparing TCR nucleotide sequences with IMGT/GENE-DB human TR gene sequences. A later analysis assigned CDR3 sequences and most-parsimonious VDJ recombination scenarios with the TCRdist pipeline. In a later analysis, each TCR beta chain was defined by its CDR3 amino acid sequence together with its V-gene family, and reads without a unique V-gene family were excluded. A later analysis removed 592 highly shared, low-generation-probability nucleotide sequences to deal with suspected cross-contamination and a sequencing artifact. In a later analysis, a clonal expansion index for each public chain was calculated from normalized within-repertoire ranks of inferred template counts. A later analysis computed generation probabilities with a VDJ recombination model fitted to out-of-frame rearrangements, and checked the results against IGoR. In a later analysis, hypergeometric tests were used to score TCR-TCR, TCR-HLA and TCR-CMV co-occurrence, with a repertoire-size bias correction applied to TCR pairs. To estimate false discovery rates, a later analysis permuted the HLA or CMV assignments 20 times. In a later analysis, co-occurring TCRs were grouped using DBSCAN, and TCRdist sequence similarity was added for clustering within HLA-allele-positive subsets. Repertoires with fewer than 30,000 or more than 120,000 public chains, plus five repertoires with anomalous nucleotide sharing, were excluded from co-occurrence clustering. Entries here come from immuneACCESS through TCRdb and include only in-frame sequences with V and J called. Some clones fail to appear in such tables; in the studies checked, an unresolved V gene covers under half of the shortfall, and the cause of the remainder is unknown. The V and J calls and the clone size are those of that table, but D and trimming were determined from the DNA. The sample includes 200,000 to 300,000 clones, with about 77% observed a single time. Roughly 0.45% of the sample is held by the ten biggest clonotypes.

Worth noting for this clone: Its antigen specificity is not known. No qualities accompany the bases; no much larger clone lies one base away.

In total, around 600 healthy bone marrow donors made up the cohort. Cohort members were all nominally healthy when sampled, although unrecorded immune exposures were likely present. The donor tested CMV seronegative, placing the donor among the roughly 350 seronegative members of the cohort. Every donor gave a peripheral blood sample, and the peripheral blood mononuclear cells from that sample were used for TCR beta sequencing. Genomic DNA was extracted from the blood cell samples with the Qiagen DNeasy Blood Extraction Kit. The sequenced material came from PBMCs. The sequence came from a boy aged 5-17 years in good health and CMV-seronegative. The chain couples TRBV27 to TRBJ2-7, with 9 bases in between that match TRBD1. The DNA is TGTGCCAGCAGTACCGGGACAGGGCCCTACGAGCAGTACTTC. Translated, it gives CASSTGTGPYEQYF.